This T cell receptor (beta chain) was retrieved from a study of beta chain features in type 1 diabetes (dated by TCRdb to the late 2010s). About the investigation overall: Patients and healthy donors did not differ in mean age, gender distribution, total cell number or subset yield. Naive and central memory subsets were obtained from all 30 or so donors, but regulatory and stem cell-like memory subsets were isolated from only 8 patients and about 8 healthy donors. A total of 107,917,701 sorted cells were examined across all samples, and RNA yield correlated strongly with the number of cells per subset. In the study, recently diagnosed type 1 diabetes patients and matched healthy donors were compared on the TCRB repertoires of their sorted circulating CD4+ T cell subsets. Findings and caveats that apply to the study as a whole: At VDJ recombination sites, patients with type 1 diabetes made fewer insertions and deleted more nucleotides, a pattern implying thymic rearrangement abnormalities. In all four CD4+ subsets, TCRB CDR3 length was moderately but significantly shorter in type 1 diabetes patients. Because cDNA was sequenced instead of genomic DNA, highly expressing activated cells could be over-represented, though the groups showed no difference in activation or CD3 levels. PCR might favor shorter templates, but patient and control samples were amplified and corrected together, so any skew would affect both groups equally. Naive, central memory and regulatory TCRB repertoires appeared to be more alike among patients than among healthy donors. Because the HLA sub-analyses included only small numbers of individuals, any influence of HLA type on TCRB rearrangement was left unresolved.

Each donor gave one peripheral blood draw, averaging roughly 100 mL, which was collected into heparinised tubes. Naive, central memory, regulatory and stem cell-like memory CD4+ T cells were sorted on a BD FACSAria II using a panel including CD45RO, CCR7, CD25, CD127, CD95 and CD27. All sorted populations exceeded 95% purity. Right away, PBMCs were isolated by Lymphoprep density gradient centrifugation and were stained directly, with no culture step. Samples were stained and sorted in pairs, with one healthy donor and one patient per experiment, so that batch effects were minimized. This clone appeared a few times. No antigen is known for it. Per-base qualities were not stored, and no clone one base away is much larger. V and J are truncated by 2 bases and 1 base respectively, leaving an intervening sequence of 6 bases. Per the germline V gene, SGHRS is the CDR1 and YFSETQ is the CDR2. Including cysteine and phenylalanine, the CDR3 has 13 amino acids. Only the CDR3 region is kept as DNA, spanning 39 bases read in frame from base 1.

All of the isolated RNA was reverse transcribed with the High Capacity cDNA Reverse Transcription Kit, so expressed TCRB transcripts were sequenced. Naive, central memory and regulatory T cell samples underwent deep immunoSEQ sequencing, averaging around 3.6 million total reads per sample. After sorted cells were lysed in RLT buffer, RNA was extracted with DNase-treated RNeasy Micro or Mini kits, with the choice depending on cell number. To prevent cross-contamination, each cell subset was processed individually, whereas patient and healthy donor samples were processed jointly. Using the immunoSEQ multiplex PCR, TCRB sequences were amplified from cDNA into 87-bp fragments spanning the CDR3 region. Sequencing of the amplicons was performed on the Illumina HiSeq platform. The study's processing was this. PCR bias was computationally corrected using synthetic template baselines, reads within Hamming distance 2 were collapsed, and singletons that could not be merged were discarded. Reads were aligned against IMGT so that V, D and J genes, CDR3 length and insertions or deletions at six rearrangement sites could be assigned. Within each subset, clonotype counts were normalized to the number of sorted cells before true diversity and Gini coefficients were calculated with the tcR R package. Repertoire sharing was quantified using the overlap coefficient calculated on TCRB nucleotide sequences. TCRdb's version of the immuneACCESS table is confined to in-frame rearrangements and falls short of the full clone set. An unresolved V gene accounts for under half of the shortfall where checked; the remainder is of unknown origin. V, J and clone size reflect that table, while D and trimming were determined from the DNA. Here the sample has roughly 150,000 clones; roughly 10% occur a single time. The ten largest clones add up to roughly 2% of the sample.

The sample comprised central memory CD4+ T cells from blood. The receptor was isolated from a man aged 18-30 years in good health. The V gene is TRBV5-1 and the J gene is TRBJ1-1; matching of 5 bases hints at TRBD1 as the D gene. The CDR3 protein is CASSFDRNTEAFF. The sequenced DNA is TGCGCCAGCAGCTTTGACAGGAACACTGAAGCTTTCTTT. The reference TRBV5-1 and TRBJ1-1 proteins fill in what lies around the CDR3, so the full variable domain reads KAGVTQTPRYLIKTRGQQVTLSCSPISGHRSVSWYQQTPGQGLQFLFEYFSETQRNKGNFPGRFSGRQFSNSRSEMNVSTLELGDSALYLCASSFDRNTEAFFGQGTRLTVV.